This T cell receptor (beta chain) was captured by sequencing in a study of cytomegalovirus exposure and HLA in healthy donors. General study points: Reportedly, a later analysis found an Asian-associated ancestry cluster had fewer N-insertions than the roughly 700-donor mean. Per a prior analysis, the majority of TCR beta V segments were productive roughly 90% or roughly 30% of the time.

A note on this clone: Its antigen is not known.

Amplification used 60 Vbeta primers and 13 Jbeta primers. TCRdb keeps only in-frame clones here, not all; method: immunoSEQ multiplex PCR. The sample has 95,000 to 110,000 clones; 79% are singletons. The origin of this receptor is a man in his fifties in good health and CMV-seropositive. Sequenced sample: PBMCs.

The CDR3 region has the DNA TGTGCCAGCAGCGTAGATGGGACTAGCGGCGAGCAGTACTTC. Amino acids: CASSVDGTSGEQYF. This chain joins TRBV9 and TRBJ2-5, with 11 bases matching TRBD2. The end of the DNA aligns better with TRBJ2-7, so the J call may be wrong. CDR3 size: 14 residues. CDR1 and CDR2 from the germline V gene are SGDLS and YYNGEE.